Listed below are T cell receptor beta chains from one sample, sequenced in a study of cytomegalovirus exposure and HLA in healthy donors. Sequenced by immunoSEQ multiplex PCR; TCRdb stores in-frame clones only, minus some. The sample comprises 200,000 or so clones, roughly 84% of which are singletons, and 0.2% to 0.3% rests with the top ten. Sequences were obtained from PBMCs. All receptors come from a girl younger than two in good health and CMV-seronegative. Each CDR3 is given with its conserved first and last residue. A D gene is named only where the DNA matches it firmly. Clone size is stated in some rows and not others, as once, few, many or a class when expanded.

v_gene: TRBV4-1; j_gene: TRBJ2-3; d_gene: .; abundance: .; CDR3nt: TGCGCCAGCAGCCAAGCGAGAGCGGAGAAGACAGATACGCAGTATTTT; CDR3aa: CASSQARAEKTDTQYF
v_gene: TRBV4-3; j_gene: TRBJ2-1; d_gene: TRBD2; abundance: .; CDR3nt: TGCGCCAGCAGCCAAGCTGGACTAGCGGGAACGAATGAGCAGTTCTTC; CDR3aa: CASSQAGLAGTNEQFF
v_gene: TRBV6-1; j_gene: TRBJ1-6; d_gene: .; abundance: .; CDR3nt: TGTGCCAGCAGTGAAGAGGTGGGCAGGGGCTCACCCCTCCACTTT; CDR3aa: CASSEEVGRGSPLHF
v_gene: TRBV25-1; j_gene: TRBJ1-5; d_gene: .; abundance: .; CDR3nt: TGTGCCAGCAGGGGCGGGGACCAGCCCCAGCATTTT; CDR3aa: CASRGGDQPQHF
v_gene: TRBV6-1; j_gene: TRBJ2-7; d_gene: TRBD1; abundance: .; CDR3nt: TGTGCCAGCAGTGCACAGGGGGCCTACGAGCAGTACTTC; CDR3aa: CASSAQGAYEQYF
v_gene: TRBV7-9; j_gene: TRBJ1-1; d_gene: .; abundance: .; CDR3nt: TGTGCCAGCAGCTTAACTGGGACAAGAGCGGACACTGAAGCTTTCTTT; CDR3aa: CASSLTGTRADTEAFF
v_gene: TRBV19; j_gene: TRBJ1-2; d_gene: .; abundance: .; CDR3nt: TGTGCCAGTAGTATCCGCTATGGCTACACCTTC; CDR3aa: CASSIRYGYTF
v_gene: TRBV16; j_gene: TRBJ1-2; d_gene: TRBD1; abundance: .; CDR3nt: TGTGCCAGCAGCCAAGGGACAGGGGATCTCTACGGCTACACCTTC; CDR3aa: CASSQGTGDLYGYTF
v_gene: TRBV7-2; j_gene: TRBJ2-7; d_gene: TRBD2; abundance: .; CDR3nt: TGTGCCAGCAGCTTGACAACTAGCGGCTCCTACGAGCAGTACTTC; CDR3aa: CASSLTTSGSYEQYF
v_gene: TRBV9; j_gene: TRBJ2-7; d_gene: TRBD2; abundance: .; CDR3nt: TGTGCCAGCAGCCCCGCCGGGGGGTTGGCCTACGAGCAGTACTTC; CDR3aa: CASSPAGGLAYEQYF
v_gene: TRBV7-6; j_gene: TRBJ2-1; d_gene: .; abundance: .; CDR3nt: TGTGCCAGCAGCTTAGCCGGCACTAGCAATGAGCAGTTCTTC; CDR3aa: CASSLAGTSNEQFF
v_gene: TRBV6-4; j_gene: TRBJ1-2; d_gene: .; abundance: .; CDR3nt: TGTGCCAGCAGTGATAACGGGCAGGGGATCTATGGCTACACCTTC; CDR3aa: CASSDNGQGIYGYTF
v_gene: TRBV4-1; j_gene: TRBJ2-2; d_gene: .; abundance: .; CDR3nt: TGCGCCAGCAGCCAAGCGACTCCGGACACCGGGGAGCTGTTTTTT; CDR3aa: CASSQATPDTGELFF
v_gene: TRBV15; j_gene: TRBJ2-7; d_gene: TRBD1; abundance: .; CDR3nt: TGTGCCACCAGCACGCCAGGGGGCTACGAGCAGTACTTC; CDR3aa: CATSTPGGYEQYF
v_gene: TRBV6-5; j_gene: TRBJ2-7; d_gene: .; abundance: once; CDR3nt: TGTGCCAGCAGTTACTCGAAATCGGCCTACGAGCAGTACTTC; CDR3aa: CASSYSKSAYEQYF
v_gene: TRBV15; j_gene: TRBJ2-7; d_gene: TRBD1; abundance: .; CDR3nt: TGTGCCACCGCTCCGGACAGGGGCGGATACGAGCAGTACTTC; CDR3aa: CATAPDRGGYEQYF
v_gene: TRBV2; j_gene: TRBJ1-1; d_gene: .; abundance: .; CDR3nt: TGTGCCAGCAGTGAGGGGGGGGTGAACACTGAAGCTTTCTTT; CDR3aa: CASSEGGVNTEAFF
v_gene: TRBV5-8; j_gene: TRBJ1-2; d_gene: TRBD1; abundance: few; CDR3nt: TGTGCCAGCAGGATGACAGGGAGTAATGGCTACACCTTC; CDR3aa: CASRMTGSNGYTF
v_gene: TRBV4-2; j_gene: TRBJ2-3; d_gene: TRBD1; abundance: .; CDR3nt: TGTGCCAGCAGCCAGGACAGGGGGAGCACAGATACGCAGTATTTT; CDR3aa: CASSQDRGSTDTQYF